This note documents a single T cell receptor beta chain sequence. What it recognizes is unknown. The sample is drawn from a study of T cells after yellow fever vaccination. V shed 6 bases and J 4 bases; nucleotides not matched to a gene: 10. This CDR3 is built from 17 residues. Germline V lookup: CDR1 DFQATT, CDR2 SNEGSKA (reference sequence). Study-level points and caveats: Though it reached lower strength, the secondary response hit its peak faster, day 5 versus 15.

5'RACE template switching produced TCR cDNA carrying a universal primer site and UMIs. TCRdb redid the calling of the 5' RACE reads with MiXCR, one entry per CDR3 protein. The sample holds just under 600,000 distinct CDR3 sequences, about 13% seen once. Sequencing used PBMCs, obtained on the day of the yellow fever booster vaccination. The receptor's source is a young man who received the YFV17D yellow fever vaccine. The chain carries TRBV20-1 and TRBJ2-3; 16 positions agree with TRBD2. CDR3 DNA sequence: TGCAGTGCCCGGACCGGGACTAGCGGGAGGGCCGCAGATACGCAGTATTTT. Amino acid sequence: CSARTGTSGRAADTQYF.